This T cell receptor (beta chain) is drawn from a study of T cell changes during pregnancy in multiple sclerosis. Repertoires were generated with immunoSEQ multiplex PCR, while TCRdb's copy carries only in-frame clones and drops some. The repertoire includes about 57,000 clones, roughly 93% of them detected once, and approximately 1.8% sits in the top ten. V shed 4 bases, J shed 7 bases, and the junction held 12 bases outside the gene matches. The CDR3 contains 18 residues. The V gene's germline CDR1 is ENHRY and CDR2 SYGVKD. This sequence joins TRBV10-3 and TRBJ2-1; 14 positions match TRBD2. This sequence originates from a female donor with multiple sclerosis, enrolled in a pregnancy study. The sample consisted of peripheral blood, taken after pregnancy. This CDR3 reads CAISVSGLAGVVVNEQFF. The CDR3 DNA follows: TGTGCCATCAGTGTATCGGGACTAGCGGGAGTCGTTGTTAATGAGCAGTTCTTC.